Listed here are 22 T cell receptor beta chains from one sample, sequenced in a study of T cells in Graves' hyperthyroidism and ophthalmopathy. Amplification of TCR beta CDR3 regions used RNA as the template. First-round RT-PCR targeting the TCR CDR3 was performed with the HTBI primer set. TCRdb reanalysed the multiplex PCR reads using MiXCR and keeps one entry per CDR3 protein. The sample consists of fewer than 350,000 distinct CDR3 sequences, 10% to 15% of them appearing once. Sequenced input: blood. Source of these receptors: a woman between 25 and 40 years old with Graves' hyperthyroidism that later progressed to Graves' ophthalmopathy.

This clonotype was counted many times. The rearrangement uses TRBV10-3 and TRBJ1-1, with 7 nucleotides matching TRBD1. The germline V gene encodes CDR1 ENHRY and CDR2 SYGVKD. This CDR3 contains 12 residues. J lost 4 bases, V lost 5 bases, and 1 base had no gene match. The CDR3 coding sequence is TGTGCCATCAGTCCAGGGGGCACTGAAGCTTTCTTT. Its protein product is CAISPGGTEAFF.

This clonotype was counted only a few times. The CDR3 DNA is TGTGCCAGCAGCCTCGGGACTAGCGGAATACAAGAGACCCAGTACTTC. Translation: CASSLGTSGIQETQYF. The J gene is TRBJ2-5, the V gene TRBV27; 11 bases match TRBD2. CDR1 is MNHEY, CDR2 SMNVEV, per germline (reference sequence). J gave up 2 bases and V 6 bases, and 8 bases lay outside the gene matches. This CDR3 is 16 amino acids long.

This clonotype was observed many times. The V call is TRBV2, the J call TRBJ2-1, with D perhaps matching TRBD2 (6 bases). CDR3 size: 16 residues. Trimming took 4 bases from V and 4 from J, leaving 17 bases between them. Germline V lookup: CDR1 SNHLY, CDR2 FYNNEI. The CDR3: CASSGFTGTAYNEQFF. CDR3 coding DNA: TGTGCCAGCAGTGGTTTTACGGGGACTGCTTACAATGAGCAGTTCTTC.

This clonotype was picked up many times. The chain combines TRBV11-2 with TRBJ1-2, with TRBD1 matching over 10 bases. Germline V gene lookup returns CDR1 SGHAT and CDR2 FQNNGV. There are 17 residues in the CDR3. After removal of 4 bases from V and 2 bases from J, the junction contained 10 bases not matched to a gene. CDR3 amino acids: CASSSRTGGLLNYGYTF. Here the CDR3 DNA reads TGTGCCAGCAGCTCCCGGACAGGGGGACTTCTCAACTATGGCTACACCTTC.

The V gene is TRBV19, the J gene TRBJ2-7; 9 nucleotides match TRBD1. V was pared by 6 bases and J by 5 bases, with 5 bases of the junction left unmatched. There are 13 residues in the CDR3. Germline V CDR1 and CDR2: LNHDA, SQIVND (reference sequence). The CDR3 nucleotides are TGTGCCAGTAGCGGGACAGGGCTTGACGAGCAGTACTTC. It translates to CASSGTGLDEQYF.

The chain uses TRBV19 and TRBJ1-5; D is uncertain. The V end was cut by 3 bases, the J end by 4 bases, with 16 bases between. The CDR3 spans 16 residues. Germline V CDR1 and CDR2: LNHDA, SQIVND (reference sequence). The CDR3 reads CASSMGRGQLNQPQHF. Written as DNA, the CDR3 is TGTGCCAGTAGTATGGGGAGAGGGCAGCTTAATCAGCCCCAGCATTTT.

Remarks on this clonotype: The junction differs from germline at one of its ends, possibly a read error. The chain employs TRBV7-2 and TRBJ2-2, with 7 bases matching TRBD2. The V gene's germline CDR1 is SGHTA and CDR2 FQGNSA. The CDR3 loop spans 16 amino acids. The DNA of the CDR3 is TGTGCCAGCAGCTTAGAGGTTCGGGAGGCCGCCGGGGAGCTGGTTTTT. This encodes CASSLEVREAAGELVF. The full variable domain, with the rest looked up from reference TRBV7-2 and TRBJ2-2, is GAGVSQSPSNKVTEKGKDVELRCDPISGHTALYWYRQSLGQGLEFLIYFQGNSAPDKSGLPSDRFSAERTGGSVSTLTIQRTQQEDSAVYLCASSLEVREAAGELVFGEGSRLTVL.

As for this clonotype: A read error may account for a junction end that differs from germline. The V gene is TRBV24-1, the J gene TRBJ2-2; D tentatively reads TRBD1 or TRBD2 (6 bases each). Germline lookup yields CDR1 KGHDR and CDR2 SFDVKD. The CDR3 sequence is 14 residues long. CDR3 DNA sequence: TGTGCCACCAGCCCACAGGGATTCACCGGGGGGCTGTTTTTT. As protein: CATSPQGFTGGLFF.

This clonotype was seen ten or more times. The CDR3 region is CASSAGTNYGYTF. Written as DNA, the CDR3 is TGTGCCAGCAGCGCGGGGACCAACTATGGCTACACCTTC. The genes are TRBV5-6 and TRBJ1-2; the D gene is possibly TRBD1 (5 bases). CDR3 length equals 13 residues. Trimming removed 4 bases at V and 2 bases at J, with 9 bases between. CDR1 SGHDT and CDR2 YYEEEE come from the germline V gene.

Concerning this clonotype itself: A read error may be the cause here, since a much bigger clone is one base away. The V call is TRBV29-1, the J call TRBJ1-1; D gene uncertain. This CDR3 is 14 amino acids long. Germline assignment: CDR1 SQVTM and CDR2 ANQGSEA. The CDR3 sequence is CNAILSALAFEAFF. In DNA, the CDR3 is TGCAACGCGATCCTCTCGGCCCTGGCGTTTGAAGCTTTCTTT.

This clonotype was seen a handful of times. The CDR3 DNA is TGTGCCAGCAGCGTAGCTCTGGGGTCGGGAACCGGGGAGCTGTTTTTT. The encoded protein is CASSVALGSGTGELFF. The chain links TRBV9 to TRBJ2-2; tentatively, D is TRBD2 (5 bases). Trimming cost V 0 bases and J 5 bases, with 14 bases left between them. The CDR3 extends over 16 amino acids. Germline V lookup: CDR1 SGDLS, CDR2 YYNGEE.

The chain is built from TRBV28 and TRBJ1-5; D unresolved. Germline V gene data show CDR1 as MDHEN and CDR2 as SYDVKM. With 2 bases removed from V and 0 bases from J, the gap between germline ends came to 14 bases. The CDR3 covers 17 residues. This CDR3 reads CASSLRAGPYSNQPQHF. The CDR3 DNA reads as TGTGCCAGCAGTTTAAGGGCAGGACCATATAGCAATCAGCCCCAGCATTTT.

This clonotype was seen at least ten times. The chain links TRBV20-1 to TRBJ2-7; D may match TRBD1 or TRBD2 (5 bases each). The CDR3 covers 12 residues. Between the trimmed V and J ends, which lost 6 bases and 2 bases, there was a span of 11 bases. Germline V gene lookup returns CDR1 DFQATT and CDR2 SNEGSKA (reference sequence). In DNA form, the CDR3 reads TGCAGTGCGGGGGACCCACCCTACGAGCAGTACTTC. Amino acid sequence: CSAGDPPYEQYF.

As for this clonotype: This could be a read error, since a much larger clone is one nucleotide away. In this CDR3 the conserved last residue, phenylalanine or tryptophan, is missing, so a read error is likely. V and J are TRBV7-3 and TRBJ2-6; tentatively, D is TRBD1 (5 bases). Germline CDR1 SGHTA, CDR2 FQGTGA. The CDR3 extends over 15 amino acids. Trimming cost V 5 bases and J 4 bases, with 12 bases left between them. CDR3 nucleotides: TGTGCCAGCAGCCCGACCAGGACAGGGGCCAACGTCCTGACTTCC. Translated, it gives CASSPTRTGANVLTS.

The sample holds many counts of this clonotype. The chain uses TRBV14 and TRBJ2-7; 10 bases map to TRBD2. Germline assignment: CDR1 SGHDN and CDR2 FVKESK. The J segment lost 4 bases and the V segment lost 4 bases, leaving 10 bases of the junction unmatched. The CDR3 is 16 amino acids. The DNA of the CDR3 is TGTGCCAGCAGCCGAGGGGGGCTAGCGGGAGATTACGAGCAGTACTTC. This gives the protein CASSRGGLAGDYEQYF.

The sample holds many counts of this clonotype. CDR3 amino acids: CASSEPAGVDEQFF. The CDR3 region has the DNA TGTGCCAGCAGTGAGCCAGCGGGAGTTGATGAGCAGTTCTTC. The chain recombines TRBV2 with TRBJ2-1; 8 bases are a match to TRBD2. Trimming cost V 3 bases and J 8 bases; bases outside gene matches: 6. CDR3 length: 14 amino acids. The germline V gene encodes CDR1 SNHLY and CDR2 FYNNEI.

This clonotype was counted a few times. A clone one base away is much larger, so this may be a read error. The V gene is TRBV6-1, the J gene TRBJ1-5; tentatively, D is TRBD1 (6 bases). Germline CDR1 MNHNS, CDR2 SASEGT. This CDR3 has 13 residues. The CDR3 loop is CVSSLQGSQPQHF. DNA for the CDR3: TGTGTCAGCAGCCTACAGGGCTCTCAGCCCCAGCATTTT.

At least ten counts were recorded for this clonotype. The rearrangement uses TRBV6-1 and TRBJ1-2; D gene uncertain. V was cut by 5 bases and J by 0 bases, with 13 bases left in between. The CDR3 runs to 15 residues. Germline assignment: CDR1 MNHNS and CDR2 SASEGT. The CDR3 is CASSHLGESNYGYTF. Here the CDR3 DNA reads TGTGCCAGCAGTCACCTCGGGGAGTCTAACTATGGCTACACCTTC.

This clonotype showed up just a few times. A read error may be the cause here, since a much bigger clone is one base away. The chain carries TRBV6-2 or TRBV6-3 and TRBJ2-7; the match to TRBD1 covers 7 bases. The CDR3 runs 14 residues. Germline CDR1 MNHEY, CDR2 SVGEGT. This chain's CDR3 is CASSYGTASCEQYF. CDR3 DNA sequence: TGTGCCAGCAGTTACGGGACAGCATCCTGCGAGCAGTACTTC.

The chain is built from TRBV12-3 or TRBV12-4 and TRBJ2-1; 7 bases map to TRBD2. The CDR3 runs to 15 residues. The junction had 10 bases not matched to a gene; V was cut back by 4 bases and J by 7 bases. CDR3 residues: CASSSNRDYSNEQFF. The CDR3 nucleotides read TGTGCCAGCAGTTCGAACCGGGACTACTCTAATGAGCAGTTCTTC.

This clonotype was recorded at least ten times. The chain combines TRBV7-6 with TRBJ2-1, with D possibly being TRBD1 (5 bases). Trimming pared 4 bases from V and 9 bases from J, leaving 13 bases between. CDR3 length equals 13 residues. CDR1 SGHVS and CDR2 FNYEAQ come from the germline V gene. CDR3 in amino acids: CASSSYQGTEQFF. The DNA of the CDR3 is TGTGCCAGCAGCTCTTATCAGGGCACTGAGCAGTTCTTC.

As for this clonotype: Possible read error: a much larger clone is one base away. The J gene is TRBJ1-1, the V gene TRBV5-8; 10 bases match TRBD1. The CDR3 runs to 14 residues. Germline V gene lookup returns CDR1 SGHTS and CDR2 YDEGEE. The CDR3 sequence is CACSRGQGVSEAFF. The CDR3 DNA follows: TGTGCCTGCAGCCGAGGACAGGGGGTGTCTGAAGCTTTCTTT.